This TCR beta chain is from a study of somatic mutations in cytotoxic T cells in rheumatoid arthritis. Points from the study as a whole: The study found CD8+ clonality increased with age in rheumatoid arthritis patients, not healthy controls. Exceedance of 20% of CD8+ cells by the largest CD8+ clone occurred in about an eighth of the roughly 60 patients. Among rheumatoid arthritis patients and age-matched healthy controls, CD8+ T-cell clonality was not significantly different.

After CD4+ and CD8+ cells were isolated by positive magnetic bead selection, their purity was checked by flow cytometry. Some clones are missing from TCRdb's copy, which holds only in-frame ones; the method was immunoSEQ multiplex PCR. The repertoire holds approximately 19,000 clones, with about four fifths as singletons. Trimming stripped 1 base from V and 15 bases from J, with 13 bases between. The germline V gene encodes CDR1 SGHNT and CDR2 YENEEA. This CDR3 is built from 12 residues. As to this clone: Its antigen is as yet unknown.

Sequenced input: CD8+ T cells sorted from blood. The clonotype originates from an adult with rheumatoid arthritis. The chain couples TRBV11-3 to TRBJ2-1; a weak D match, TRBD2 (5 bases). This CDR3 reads CASSLGPGMLFF. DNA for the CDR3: TGTGCCAGCAGCTTAGGCCCCGGGATGTTGTTCTTC.